Listed below are T cell receptor beta chains from one sample, sequenced in a study of cytomegalovirus exposure and HLA in healthy donors. Only in-frame clones appear in the TCRdb table, and some are missing; sequencing was by immunoSEQ multiplex PCR. The sample table sets out over 150,000 clones. The specimen sequenced was PBMCs. These receptor sequences come from a boy aged 10-17 years in good health and CMV-seronegative. Both conserved end residues are part of each CDR3. Fields, in order: D gene, V gene, CDR3 protein. D genes are given only for firm matches.

d_call: -
v_call: TRBV27
cdr3_aa: CASSRDPSGSTDTQYF

d_call: -
v_call: TRBV7-8
cdr3_aa: CASSLGLRRADGYTF

d_call: -
v_call: TRBV11-2
cdr3_aa: CASSLDALPAYEQYF

d_call: TRBD2
v_call: TRBV4-1
cdr3_aa: CASYPGGQGKNTGELFF

d_call: TRBD2
v_call: TRBV5-8
cdr3_aa: CASSLARTSSSYNEQFF

d_call: TRBD1
v_call: TRBV7-9
cdr3_aa: CASSLRQGAKGNQPQHF

d_call: TRBD1
v_call: TRBV7-6
cdr3_aa: CASSLWRTGVIQETQYF

d_call: -
v_call: TRBV19
cdr3_aa: CASSMRGGDSPLHF

d_call: -
v_call: TRBV18
cdr3_aa: CASSRGGGTDEQYF

d_call: -
v_call: TRBV30
cdr3_aa: CAWAADTYQPQHF

d_call: -
v_call: TRBV15
cdr3_aa: CATSMFQGPNSPLHF

d_call: -
v_call: TRBV28
cdr3_aa: CASSPNRRAEAFF

d_call: -
v_call: TRBV30
cdr3_aa: CAWGWRGSSQYF

d_call: -
v_call: TRBV28
cdr3_aa: CASRRRGSGSPLHF

d_call: -
v_call: TRBV5-5
cdr3_aa: CASSLGGFSGNTIYF

d_call: -
v_call: TRBV5-4
cdr3_aa: CASSLAGNPSAEKLFF

d_call: -
v_call: TRBV30
cdr3_aa: CAWSRGSLGEKLFF

d_call: -
v_call: TRBV2
cdr3_aa: CASSPRDWTGELFF

d_call: -
v_call: TRBV30
cdr3_aa: CAWSAGGEQYF

d_call: -
v_call: TRBV27
cdr3_aa: CASSSDYNQPQHF

d_call: -
v_call: TRBV5-1
cdr3_aa: CASSPRTGTTYEQYF

d_call: -
v_call: TRBV7-8
cdr3_aa: CASSPREQYQGTGYGYTF

d_call: TRBD1
v_call: TRBV11-3
cdr3_aa: CASSLGQGWSYEQYF

d_call: -
v_call: TRBV9
cdr3_aa: CASSPGGALTAFF

d_call: -
v_call: TRBV18
cdr3_aa: CASSHWTSNGEKLFF

d_call: -
v_call: TRBV7-6
cdr3_aa: CASSLAPRGRAGELFF

d_call: -
v_call: TRBV7-8
cdr3_aa: CASSQGGVSYGYTF

d_call: -
v_call: TRBV28
cdr3_aa: CATQARPNTGELFF

d_call: -
v_call: TRBV7-9
cdr3_aa: CASSSGTQISYEQYF

d_call: -
v_call: TRBV7-2
cdr3_aa: CASSWGGQTYGYTF

d_call: TRBD1
v_call: TRBV11-2
cdr3_aa: CASLQTGDNEQYF

d_call: TRBD1
v_call: TRBV5-6
cdr3_aa: CASSAPGTGHAGELFF

d_call: -
v_call: TRBV6-6
cdr3_aa: CASSYRGSNYEQYF

d_call: TRBD1
v_call: TRBV30
cdr3_aa: CAWSVRGRGVDQPQHF

d_call: -
v_call: TRBV30
cdr3_aa: CAWSGVYEQYF

d_call: -
v_call: TRBV6-5
cdr3_aa: CASSYSPTDTQYF

d_call: TRBD1
v_call: TRBV10-1
cdr3_aa: CASSLGTDYGYTF

d_call: -
v_call: TRBV27
cdr3_aa: CASSSRGGTRGYTF

d_call: -
v_call: TRBV14
cdr3_aa: CASSYTDTQYF

d_call: -
v_call: TRBV9
cdr3_aa: CASSVGAGSEKLFF

d_call: -
v_call: TRBV7-6
cdr3_aa: CASSDPFSNSADTEAFF

d_call: TRBD1
v_call: TRBV9
cdr3_aa: CASSPRQTGGRVAFF

d_call: -
v_call: TRBV9
cdr3_aa: CASSVEGNEQFF

d_call: TRBD1
v_call: TRBV5-1
cdr3_aa: CASSRDRGLPEAFF

d_call: TRBD1
v_call: TRBV18
cdr3_aa: CASSPPRDRSYNEQFF

d_call: -
v_call: TRBV2
cdr3_aa: CASRVGETQYF